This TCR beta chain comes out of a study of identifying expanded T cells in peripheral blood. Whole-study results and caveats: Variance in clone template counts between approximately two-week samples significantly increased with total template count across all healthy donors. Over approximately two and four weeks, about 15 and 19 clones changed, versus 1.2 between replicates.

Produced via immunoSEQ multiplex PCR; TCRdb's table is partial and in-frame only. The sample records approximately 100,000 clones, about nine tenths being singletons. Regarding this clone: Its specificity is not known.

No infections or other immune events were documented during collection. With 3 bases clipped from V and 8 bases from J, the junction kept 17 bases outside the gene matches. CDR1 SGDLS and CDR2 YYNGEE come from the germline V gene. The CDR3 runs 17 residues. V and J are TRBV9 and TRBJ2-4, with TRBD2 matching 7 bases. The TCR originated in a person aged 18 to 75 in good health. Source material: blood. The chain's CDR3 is CASSAFSGGTTLDIQYF. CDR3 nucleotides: TGTGCCAGCAGCGCCTTCAGCGGCGGGACTACCTTAGACATTCAGTACTTC. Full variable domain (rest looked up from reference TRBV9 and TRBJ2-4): DSGVTQTPKHLITATGQRVTLRCSPRSGDLSVYWYQQSLDQGLQFLIQYYNGEERAKGNILERFSAQQFPDLHSELNLSSLELGDSALYFCASSAFSGGTTLDIQYFGAGTRLSVL.